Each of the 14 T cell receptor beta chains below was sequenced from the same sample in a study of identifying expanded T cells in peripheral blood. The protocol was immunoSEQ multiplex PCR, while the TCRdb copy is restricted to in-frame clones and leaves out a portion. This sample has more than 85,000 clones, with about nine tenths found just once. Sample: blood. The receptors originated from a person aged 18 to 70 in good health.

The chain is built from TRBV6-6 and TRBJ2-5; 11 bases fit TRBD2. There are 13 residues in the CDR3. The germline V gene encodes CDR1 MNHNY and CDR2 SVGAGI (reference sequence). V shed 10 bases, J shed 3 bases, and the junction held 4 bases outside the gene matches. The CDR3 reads CATAGLAEETQYF. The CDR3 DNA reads TGTGCCACCGCGGGACTAGCGGAAGAGACCCAGTACTTC.

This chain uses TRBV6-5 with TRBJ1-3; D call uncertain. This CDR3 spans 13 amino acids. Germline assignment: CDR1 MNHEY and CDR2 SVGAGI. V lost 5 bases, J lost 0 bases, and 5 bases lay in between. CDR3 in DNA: TGTGCCAGCAGTCCTGACTCTGGAAACACCATATATTTT. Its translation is CASSPDSGNTIYF.

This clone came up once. The CDR3 region has the DNA TGTGCCATCTCTGGACAGGGAAGGGATTCACCCCTCCACTTT. It yields the protein CAISGQGRDSPLHF. The gene calls are TRBV10-3 and TRBJ1-6; 8 bases fit TRBD1. Germline V gives CDR1 ENHRY, CDR2 SYGVKD. The CDR3 contains 14 residues. J gave up 8 bases and V 8 bases, and 8 bases lay outside the gene matches.

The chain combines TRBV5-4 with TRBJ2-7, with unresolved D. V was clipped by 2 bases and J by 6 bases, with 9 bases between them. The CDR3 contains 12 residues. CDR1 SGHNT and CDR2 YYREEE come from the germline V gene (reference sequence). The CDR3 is CASSLTGVEQYF. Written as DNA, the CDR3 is TGTGCCAGCAGCTTAACTGGGGTCGAGCAGTACTTC.

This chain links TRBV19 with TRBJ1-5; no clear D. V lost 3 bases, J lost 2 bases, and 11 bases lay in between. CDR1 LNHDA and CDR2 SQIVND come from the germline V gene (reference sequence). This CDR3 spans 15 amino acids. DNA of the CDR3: TGTGCCAGTAGTATGTCCCGCTCGGGCAATCAGCCCCAGCATTTT. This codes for CASSMSRSGNQPQHF. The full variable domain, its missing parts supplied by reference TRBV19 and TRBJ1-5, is DGGITQSPKYLFRKEGQNVTLSCEQNLNHDAMYWYRQDPGQGLRLIYYSQIVNDFQKGDIAEGYSVSREKKESFPLTVTSAQKNPTAFYLCASSMSRSGNQPQHFGDGTRLSIL.

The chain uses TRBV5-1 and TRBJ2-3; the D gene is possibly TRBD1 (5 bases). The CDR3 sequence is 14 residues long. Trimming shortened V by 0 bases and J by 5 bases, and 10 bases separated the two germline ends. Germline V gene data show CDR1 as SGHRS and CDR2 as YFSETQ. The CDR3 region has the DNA TGCGCCAGCAGCTTGGAGCAGGGTCGAGATACGCAGTATTTT. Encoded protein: CASSLEQGRDTQYF. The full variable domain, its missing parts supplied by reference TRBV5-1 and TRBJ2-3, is KAGVTQTPRYLIKTRGQQVTLSCSPISGHRSVSWYQQTPGQGLQFLFEYFSETQRNKGNFPGRFSGRQFSNSRSEMNVSTLELGDSALYLCASSLEQGRDTQYFGPGTRLTVL.

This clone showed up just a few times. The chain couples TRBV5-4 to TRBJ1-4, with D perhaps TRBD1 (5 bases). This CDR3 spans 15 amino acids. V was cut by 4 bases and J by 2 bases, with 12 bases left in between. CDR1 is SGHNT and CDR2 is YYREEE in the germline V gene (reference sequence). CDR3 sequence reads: CASSSGGTTNEKLFF. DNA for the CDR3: TGTGCCAGCAGCAGCGGGGGGACCACTAATGAAAAACTGTTTTTT. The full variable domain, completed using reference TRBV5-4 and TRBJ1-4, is ETGVTQSPTHLIKTRGQQVTLRCSSQSGHNTVSWYQQALGQGPQFIFQYYREEENGRGNFPPRFSGLQFPNYSSELNVNALELDDSALYLCASSSGGTTNEKLFFGSGTQLSVL.

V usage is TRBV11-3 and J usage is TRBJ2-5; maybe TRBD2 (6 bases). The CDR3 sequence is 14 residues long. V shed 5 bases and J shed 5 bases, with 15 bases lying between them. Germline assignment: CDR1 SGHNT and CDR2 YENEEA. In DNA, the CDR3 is TGTGCCAGCAGCCCACGGGGGATAGGGGAGACCCAGTACTTC. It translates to CASSPRGIGETQYF.

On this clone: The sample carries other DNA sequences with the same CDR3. DNA for the CDR3: TGTGCCAGCAGTTCCTTGAACTATGGCTACACCTTC. This gives the protein CASSSLNYGYTF. The chain uses TRBV6-1 and TRBJ1-2; D unclear. Trimming left V 5 bases short and J 2 bases short, with 6 bases between. The CDR3 sequence is 12 residues long. Germline V gene lookup returns CDR1 MNHNS and CDR2 SASEGT.

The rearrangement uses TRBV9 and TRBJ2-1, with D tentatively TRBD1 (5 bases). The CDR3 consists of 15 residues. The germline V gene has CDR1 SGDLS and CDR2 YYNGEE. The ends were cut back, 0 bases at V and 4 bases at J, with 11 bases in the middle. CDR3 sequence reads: CASSVEDKTYNEQFF. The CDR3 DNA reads TGTGCCAGCAGCGTAGAGGACAAGACGTACAATGAGCAGTTCTTC.

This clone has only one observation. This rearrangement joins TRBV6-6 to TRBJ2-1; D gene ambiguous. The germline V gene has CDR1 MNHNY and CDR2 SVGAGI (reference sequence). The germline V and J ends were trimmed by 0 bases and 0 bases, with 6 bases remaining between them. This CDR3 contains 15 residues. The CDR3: CASSYSGSSYNEQFF. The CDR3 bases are TGTGCCAGCAGTTACTCCGGTAGCTCCTACAATGAGCAGTTCTTC.

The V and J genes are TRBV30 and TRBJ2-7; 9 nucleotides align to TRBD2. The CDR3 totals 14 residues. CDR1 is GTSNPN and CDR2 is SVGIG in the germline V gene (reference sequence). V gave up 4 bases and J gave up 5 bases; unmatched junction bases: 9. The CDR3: CAWIPSGMLDEQYF. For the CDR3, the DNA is TGTGCCTGGATCCCTAGCGGGATGTTGGACGAGCAGTACTTC.

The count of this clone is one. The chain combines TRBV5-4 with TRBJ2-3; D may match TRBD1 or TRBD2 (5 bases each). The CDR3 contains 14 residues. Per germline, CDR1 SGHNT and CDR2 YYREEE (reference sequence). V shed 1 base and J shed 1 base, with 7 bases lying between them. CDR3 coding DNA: TGTGCCAGCAGCTTGATGGGGGGCACAGATACGCAGTATTTT. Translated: CASSLMGGTDTQYF.

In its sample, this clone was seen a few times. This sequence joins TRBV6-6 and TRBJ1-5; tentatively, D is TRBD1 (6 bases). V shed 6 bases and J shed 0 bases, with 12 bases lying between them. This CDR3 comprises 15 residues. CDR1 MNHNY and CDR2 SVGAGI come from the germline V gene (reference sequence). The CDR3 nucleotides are TGTGCCAGCAGAAAACAGGGCAATAGCAATCAGCCCCAGCATTTT. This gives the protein CASRKQGNSNQPQHF.